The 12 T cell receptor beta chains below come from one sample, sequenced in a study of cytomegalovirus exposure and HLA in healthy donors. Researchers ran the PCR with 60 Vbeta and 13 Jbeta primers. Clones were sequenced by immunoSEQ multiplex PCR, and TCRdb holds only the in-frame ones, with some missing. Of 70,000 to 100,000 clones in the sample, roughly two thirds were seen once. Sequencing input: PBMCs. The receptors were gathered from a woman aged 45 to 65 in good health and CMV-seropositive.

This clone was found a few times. The CDR3 DNA sequence: TGTGCCAGCAGTGATGGGAGGGATACTGAAGCTTTCTTT. Translated: CASSDGRDTEAFF. The chain joins TRBV6-1 to TRBJ1-1, with D unresolved. Trimming left V 3 bases short and J 5 bases short, with 10 bases between. The CDR3 extends over 13 amino acids. CDR1 MNHNS and CDR2 SASEGT come from the germline V gene.

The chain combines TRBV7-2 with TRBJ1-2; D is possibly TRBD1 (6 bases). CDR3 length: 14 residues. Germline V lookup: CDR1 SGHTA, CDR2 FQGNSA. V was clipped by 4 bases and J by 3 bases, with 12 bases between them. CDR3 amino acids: CASSSPGHYYGYTF. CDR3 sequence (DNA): TGTGCCAGCAGCTCCCCGGGACACTACTATGGCTACACCTTC.

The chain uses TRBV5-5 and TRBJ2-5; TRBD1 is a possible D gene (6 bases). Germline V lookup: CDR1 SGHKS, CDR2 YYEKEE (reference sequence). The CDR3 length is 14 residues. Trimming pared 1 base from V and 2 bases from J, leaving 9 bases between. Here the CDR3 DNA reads TGTGCCAGCAGCTTGACCAGGGGACAAGAGACCCAGTACTTC. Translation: CASSLTRGQETQYF. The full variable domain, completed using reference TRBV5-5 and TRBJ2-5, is DAGVTQSPTHLIKTRGQQVTLRCSPISGHKSVSWYQQVLGQGPQFIFQYYEKEERGRGNFPDRFSARQFPNYSSELNVNALLLGDSALYLCASSLTRGQETQYFGPGTRLLVL.

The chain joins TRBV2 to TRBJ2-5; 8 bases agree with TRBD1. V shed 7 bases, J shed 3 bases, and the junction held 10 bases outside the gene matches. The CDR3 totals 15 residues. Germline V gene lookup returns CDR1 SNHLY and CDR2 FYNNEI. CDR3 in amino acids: CASTAGTGGKETQYF. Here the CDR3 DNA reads TGTGCCAGCACTGCCGGGACAGGAGGTAAAGAGACCCAGTACTTC.

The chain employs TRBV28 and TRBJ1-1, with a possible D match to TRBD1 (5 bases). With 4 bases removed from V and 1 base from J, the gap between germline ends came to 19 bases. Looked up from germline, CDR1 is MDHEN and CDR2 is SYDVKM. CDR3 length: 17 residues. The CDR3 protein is CASSSPLGAVRNTEAFF. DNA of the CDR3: TGTGCCAGCAGTTCCCCCTTAGGGGCGGTCAGGAACACTGAAGCTTTCTTT.

For the CDR3, the DNA is TGTGCCAGCAGCTTAACAGGGGGATTCACCGGGGAGCTGTTTTTT. Protein sequence: CASSLTGGFTGELFF. The chain employs TRBV11-2 and TRBJ2-2; 8 nucleotides align to TRBD1. CDR1 is SGHAT, CDR2 FQNNGV, per germline. J was trimmed by 4 bases and V by 2 bases; bases with no gene match: 3. CDR3 size: 15 residues.

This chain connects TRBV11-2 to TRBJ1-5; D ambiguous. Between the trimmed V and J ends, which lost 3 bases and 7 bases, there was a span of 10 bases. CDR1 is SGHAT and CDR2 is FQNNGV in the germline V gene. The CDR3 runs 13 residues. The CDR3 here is CASSLFSSQPQHF. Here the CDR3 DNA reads TGTGCCAGCAGCTTGTTTAGTTCGCAGCCCCAGCATTTT. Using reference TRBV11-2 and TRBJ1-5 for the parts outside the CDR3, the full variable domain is EAGVAQSPRYKIIEKRQSVAFWCNPISGHATLYWYQQILGQGPKLLIQFQNNGVVDDSQLPKDRFSAERLKGVDSTLKIQPAKLEDSAVYLCASSLFSSQPQHFGDGTRLSIL.

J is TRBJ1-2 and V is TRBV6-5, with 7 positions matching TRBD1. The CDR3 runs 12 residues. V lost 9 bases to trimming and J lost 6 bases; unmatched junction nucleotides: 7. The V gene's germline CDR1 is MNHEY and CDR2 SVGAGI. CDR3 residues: CASTGALDGYTF. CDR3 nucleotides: TGTGCCAGTACAGGGGCGTTAGATGGCTACACCTTC.

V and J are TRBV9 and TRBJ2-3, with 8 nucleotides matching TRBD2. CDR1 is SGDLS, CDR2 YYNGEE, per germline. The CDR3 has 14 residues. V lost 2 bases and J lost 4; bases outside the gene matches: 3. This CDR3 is CASSVSGVADTQYF. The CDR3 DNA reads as TGTGCCAGCAGCGTTAGCGGGGTGGCAGATACGCAGTATTTT.

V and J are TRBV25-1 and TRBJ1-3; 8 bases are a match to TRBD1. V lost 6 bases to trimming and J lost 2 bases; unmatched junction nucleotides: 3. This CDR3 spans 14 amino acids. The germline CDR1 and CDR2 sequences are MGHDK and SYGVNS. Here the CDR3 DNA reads TGTGCCAGCAGGAGGACAGGGACTGGAAACACCATATATTTT. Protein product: CASRRTGTGNTIYF.

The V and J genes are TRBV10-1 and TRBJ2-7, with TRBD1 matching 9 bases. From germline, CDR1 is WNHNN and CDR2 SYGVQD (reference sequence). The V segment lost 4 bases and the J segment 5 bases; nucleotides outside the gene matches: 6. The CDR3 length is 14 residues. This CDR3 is CASSGDRVSDEQYF. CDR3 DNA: TGCGCCAGCAGTGGGGACAGGGTGAGCGACGAGCAGTACTTC.

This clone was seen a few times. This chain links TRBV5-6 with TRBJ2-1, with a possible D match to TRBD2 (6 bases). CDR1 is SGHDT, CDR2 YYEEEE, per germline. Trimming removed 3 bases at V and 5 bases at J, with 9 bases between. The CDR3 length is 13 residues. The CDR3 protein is CASSSGLNNEQFF. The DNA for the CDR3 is TGTGCCAGCAGCTCGGGACTTAACAATGAGCAGTTCTTC.